This T cell receptor beta chain stems from a study of blood T cell repertoires in COVID-19. Study as a whole: Sources were T cells, B-cell-depleted T cells, or PBMCs; the material itself was cDNA or gDNA.

With 6 bases removed from V and 7 bases from J, the gap between germline ends came to 8 bases. The CDR3 is 11 amino acids. From germline, CDR1 is MGHDK and CDR2 SYGVNS. Sequencing used immunoSEQ multiplex PCR; TCRdb keeps in-frame clones, though not all of them. The data contain approximately 170,000 clones, just under 85% of them singletons. The TCR sequence derives from a woman older than 75 with COVID-19, enrolled during active disease. Sample: peripheral blood. The chain recombines TRBV25-1 with TRBJ2-3; D remains unclear. CDR3 amino acids: CASRSLYTQYF. The CDR3 nucleotides are TGTGCCAGCAGGTCTCTGTATACGCAGTATTTT.